The present entry profiles one TCR beta chain with its context. Original processing notes: Amplification of reference gene primers was used by the study to estimate nucleated cell counts. Profiled with immunoSEQ multiplex PCR; TCRdb holds only in-frame clones, not every one. The V and J calls and clone size were taken over from that table, and D and trimming were inferred from the DNA. Of some 220,000 clones listed, roughly four fifths were seen once; the top ten hold about 2.3%. This specimen comes from a study of blood T cell repertoires in COVID-19. Across the study: Collection of acute and convalescent COVID-19 samples took place in the United States, Italy and Spain. From T cells, B-cell-depleted T cells, or PBMCs came the material, which was cDNA or gDNA.

This CDR3 has 13 residues. The junction had 0 bases not matched to a gene; V was cut back by 1 base and J by 3 bases. The germline CDR1 and CDR2 sequences are SGDLS and YYNGEE. The TCR sequence derives from a woman aged 55-75 years with acute or convalescent COVID-19. V usage is TRBV9 and J usage is TRBJ1-1; TRBD1 matches 7 bases. The source material was peripheral blood. CDR3 DNA sequence: TGTGCCAGCAGCGTACAGGGGGACACTGAAGCTTTCTTT. Translation gives CASSVQGDTEAFF.